The next 7 T cell receptor beta chains were all read from a single sample in a study of Ad26.COV2.S vaccination and SARS-CoV-2 variants. TCRdb keeps only in-frame clones here, not all; method: immunoSEQ multiplex PCR. Of some 400,000 clones listed, approximately 90% are singletons. Sample treatment: some 20 received Ad26.COV2.S at low or high dose, single or two shots; several received placebo; per-sample allocation not given. Samples analyzed were those drawn on day 63 after the first vaccine or placebo injection. Sequencing was performed on peripheral blood, taken in a trial of Ad26.COV2.S vaccine versus placebo. These receptors originate from a person between 18 and 60 years old who received the Ad26.COV2.S COVID-19 vaccine or a placebo.

This clone was recorded only once. The genes are TRBV6-2 or TRBV6-3 and TRBJ2-3; 7 bases agree with TRBD2. The CDR3 contains 11 residues. Germline values: CDR1 MNHEY, CDR2 SVGEGT. Unmatched junction bases numbered 2, after V lost 6 bases and J lost 8 bases. The CDR3: CASSPGGTQYF. CDR3 nucleotide sequence: TGTGCCAGCAGCCCGGGAGGTACGCAGTATTTT.

This chain connects TRBV6-2 or TRBV6-3 to TRBJ1-1; tentative D call: TRBD1 (5 bases). V lost 5 bases, J lost 6 bases, and 13 bases lay in between. Germline CDR1 reads MNHEY; CDR2 reads SVGEGT. CDR3 length equals 13 residues. The CDR3 sequence: CASSRRQRSEAFF. Written as DNA, the CDR3 is TGTGCCAGCAGTCGCAGACAGCGCTCTGAAGCTTTCTTT.

The chain carries TRBV5-1 and TRBJ2-5; D possibly corresponds to TRBD1 (5 bases). The germline V gene has CDR1 SGHRS and CDR2 YFSETQ. V lost 0 bases to trimming and J lost 0 bases, with 9 bases between them. The CDR3 spans 15 residues. CDR3 sequence: CASSLGQKYQETQYF. CDR3 DNA sequence: TGCGCCAGCAGCTTGGGACAGAAGTACCAAGAGACCCAGTACTTC.

This chain uses TRBV25-1 with TRBJ2-7; 9 nucleotides agree with TRBD1. The length of the CDR3 is 15 residues. V dropped 6 bases and J dropped 4; count of bases not matched to a gene: 10. Germline V gives CDR1 MGHDK, CDR2 SYGVNS. This CDR3 reads CASRDWGTGKYEQYF. CDR3 nucleotides: TGTGCCAGCAGGGATTGGGGGACAGGGAAATACGAGCAGTACTTC.

The chain couples TRBV2 to TRBJ2-5, with 8 positions matching TRBD2. The CDR3 is 14 residues long. With V trimmed by 8 bases and J by 9 bases, 14 bases remained unmatched. The germline CDR1 and CDR2 sequences are SNHLY and FYNNEI. The CDR3 sequence: CASSPAGRVGAQYF. CDR3 bases: TGTGCCAGCTCGCCGGCCGGGAGGGTCGGGGCCCAGTACTTC.

The J gene is TRBJ1-6, the V gene TRBV27, with no clear D. This CDR3 is built from 14 residues. Deletions cut 7 bases from V and 11 bases from J, with 18 bases between. CDR1 MNHEY and CDR2 SMNVEV come from the germline V gene (reference sequence). As DNA, the CDR3 is TGTGCCAGCATGTCCCGTCCTCGGGAACCACCCCTCCACTTT. Protein sequence: CASMSRPREPPLHF.

This chain joins TRBV13 and TRBJ1-3; possibly TRBD1 for D (5 bases). With 5 bases removed from V and 2 bases from J, the gap between germline ends came to 13 bases. Germline V CDR1 and CDR2: PRHDT, FYEKMQ (reference sequence). This CDR3 region has 15 residues. Here the CDR3 DNA reads TGTGCCAGCAGCCCGGTCGGGGGGGCTGGAAACACCATATATTTT. This codes for CASSPVGGAGNTIYF.